This TCR beta chain emerged from a study of blood T cell repertoires in COVID-19. Turning to the study itself: T cells, B-cell-depleted T cells, or PBMCs provided the cDNA or gDNA that served as material.

Clones were sequenced by immunoSEQ multiplex PCR, and TCRdb holds only the in-frame ones, with some missing. The table records about 300,000 clones, 70% to 90% of them present only once. This CDR3 contains 16 residues. The V and J ends lost 7 bases and 2 bases, in that order; junction bases with no gene match: 11. Sequences were obtained from PBMCs or T cells enriched from blood (not recorded which). The receptor was isolated from a woman in her twenties or thirties who had recovered from COVID-19. V and J are TRBV23-1 and TRBJ1-3, with 7 bases that match TRBD1. TRBV23-1 is classed as an ORF, of uncertain function. CDR3 amino acids: CASKPIRDSAGNTIYF. DNA for the CDR3: TGCGCCAGCAAGCCGATTCGGGACAGCGCTGGAAACACCATATATTTT.